The rows below give T cell receptor beta chains drawn from one sample of a study of cytomegalovirus exposure and HLA in healthy donors. Profiled with immunoSEQ multiplex PCR; TCRdb holds only in-frame clones, not every one. The table shows 250,000 to 400,000 clones, with 70% to 90% occurring only once. Material: PBMCs. These receptors were collected from a man between 25 and 39 years old in good health and CMV-seronegative. Both conserved end residues are part of each CDR3. The D gene is left open where the match is weak. Clone size is not always given. Where it is, it says once, few, many or a class for expanded clones.

DNA,CDR3,D,size,J,V
TGCGCCAGCAGCTTGGTTAGCGGGGGCCGGGGCACCGGGGAGCTGTTTTTT,CASSLVSGGRGTGELFF,TRBD2,.,TRBJ2-2,TRBV5-1
TGTGCCAGCAGCTTAGATCGGGCAGGGCCGAAGGAAAAACTGTTTTTT,CASSLDRAGPKEKLFF,.,.,TRBJ1-4,TRBV11-2
TGTGCCAGCACCCCGGACAGGGCTAACTATGGCTACACCTTC,CASTPDRANYGYTF,TRBD1,.,TRBJ1-2,TRBV6-5
TGCGCCAGCACCTCTCGGACAGGGGAAACCTACGAGCAGTACTTC,CASTSRTGETYEQYF,TRBD1,.,TRBJ2-7,TRBV4-1
TGCAGTGCTAGAGTCGGTGTAGGCTACACCTTC,CSARVGVGYTF,.,.,TRBJ1-2,TRBV20-1
TGCGCCAGCAGCTTAACAGGGACGGGTAGCGCAGATACGCAGTATTTT,CASSLTGTGSADTQYF,.,once,TRBJ2-3,TRBV5-1
TGTGCCTGGAAACCAGAGGGGGCGAGGACTGAAGCTTTCTTT,CAWKPEGARTEAFF,TRBD1,.,TRBJ1-1,TRBV30
TGCAGTGCTCAGGGTAATCAGCCCCAGCATTTT,CSAQGNQPQHF,.,.,TRBJ1-5,TRBV20-1
TGCGCCAGCAGCTTGGGCAGTATGAACACTGAAGCTTTCTTT,CASSLGSMNTEAFF,.,.,TRBJ1-1,TRBV5-1
TGTGCCAGCACCGAAGGGGACAGGGGGGGCTATGGCTACACCTTC,CASTEGDRGGYGYTF,TRBD1,.,TRBJ1-2,TRBV6-1
TGTGCCAGCAGCCAGACAGGGTTCCGTGAAAAACTGTTTTTT,CASSQTGFREKLFF,TRBD1,once,TRBJ1-4,TRBV27
TGTGCCAGCCGGGGACAGGCGACAACTAATGAAAAACTGTTTTTT,CASRGQATTNEKLFF,TRBD1,.,TRBJ1-4,TRBV6-1
TGCGCCAGCAGGCGCGGGACAGGGGATACGGAGACCCAGTACTTC,CASRRGTGDTETQYF,TRBD1,.,TRBJ2-5,TRBV5-1
TGTGCCAGCAGCTTAGGCGGGAACACTGAAGCTTTCTTT,CASSLGGNTEAFF,.,few,TRBJ1-1,TRBV11-2
TGTGCCAGCAGTTACTCAGGCGGCCTCTCTGGAAACACCATATATTTT,CASSYSGGLSGNTIYF,.,.,TRBJ1-3,TRBV6-5
TGTGCCAGCAGCCCGAGGGACAGAACTAATGAAAAACTGTTTTTT,CASSPRDRTNEKLFF,TRBD1,once,TRBJ1-4,TRBV9
TGTGCCAGCAGCCTTGGGAGCAACACCGGGGAGCTGTTTTTT,CASSLGSNTGELFF,.,.,TRBJ2-2,TRBV11-2
TGTGCCAGTAGTGAAACAGGGATGAACACTGAAGCTTTCTTT,CASSETGMNTEAFF,.,.,TRBJ1-1,TRBV19
TGTGCCAGCAGTTACATGGTTGGGAGGACAGATACGCAGTATTTT,CASSYMVGRTDTQYF,.,.,TRBJ2-3,TRBV6-5
TGTGCCAGTAGTATAGTGGGGGGACAGGGCAACGGAAAACTGTTTTTT,CASSIVGGQGNGKLFF,TRBD1,.,TRBJ1-4,TRBV19
TGTGCCAGCAGCAGACAGGGGGAAGCAAGTCAGCCCCAGCATTTT,CASSRQGEASQPQHF,TRBD1,.,TRBJ1-5,TRBV13
TGTGCCAGCATACGGGGGACGGGGACCAATTCACCCCTCCACTTT,CASIRGTGTNSPLHF,.,few,TRBJ1-6,TRBV28
TGTGCCTGGAGTGTACTTGGACAGGGCAATGAAAAACTGTTTTTT,CAWSVLGQGNEKLFF,TRBD1,once,TRBJ1-4,TRBV30
TGTGCCAGCAGCTTGCGGGGCGGAGGCACTTACAATGAGCAGTTCTTC,CASSLRGGGTYNEQFF,.,.,TRBJ2-1,TRBV7-9
TGTGCCAGCAGCTCCCTCGGGGACTATGGCTACACCTTC,CASSSLGDYGYTF,.,once,TRBJ1-2,TRBV7-9
TGTGCCAGCAGTGAAGACAGAGGGCTAGCCAAAAACATTCAGTACTTC,CASSEDRGLAKNIQYF,.,once,TRBJ2-4,TRBV2
TGTGCCAGCAGCTCTACGACAGGGTTTACCCAGCCCCAGCATTTT,CASSSTTGFTQPQHF,TRBD1,.,TRBJ1-5,TRBV7-8
TGCGCCAGCAGCTTGGGAGGGTCTTACAATGAGCAGTTCTTC,CASSLGGSYNEQFF,.,.,TRBJ2-1,TRBV5-1
TGTGCCAGCAGTCAGGCTAGCGGGGGGCCCCTCACCGGGGAGCTGTTTTTT,CASSQASGGPLTGELFF,TRBD2,.,TRBJ2-2,TRBV2
TGTGCCAGCAGCGTAGCCGGGGGGCCCCACTACGAGCAGTACTTC,CASSVAGGPHYEQYF,.,.,TRBJ2-7,TRBV9
TGTGCCAGCAGTGTTCGGTATCTCATAGGGAGTAATTCACCCCTCCACTTT,CASSVRYLIGSNSPLHF,.,.,TRBJ1-6,TRBV6-1
TGTGCCAGCAGGGGACAGGGGGTAGCTTTCTTT,CASRGQGVAFF,TRBD1,.,TRBJ1-1,TRBV6-5
TGCGCCAGCAGCTTGGTGGACAGGGGGCGCACCGGGGAGCTGTTTTTT,CASSLVDRGRTGELFF,TRBD1,.,TRBJ2-2,TRBV5-1
TGTGCCAGCAGCTTAGAAAGGGGGAGAACTGAAGCTTTCTTT,CASSLERGRTEAFF,.,.,TRBJ1-1,TRBV7-2
TGTGCCAGCTCACCAGGAGCCCACTACGAGCAGTACTTC,CASSPGAHYEQYF,.,.,TRBJ2-7,TRBV18